Shown below are 2 T cell receptor beta chains from a single sample sequenced in a study of blood T cell repertoires in COVID-19 (dated by TCRdb to 2019 to 2021). Preparation of the library involved the immunoSEQ multiplex PCR assay. In TCRdb, the immuneACCESS table is reduced to in-frame sequences with V and J assigned. These tables do not hold every clone; where another copy was compared, an unresolved V gene accounts for under half, and the others remain unexplained. This sample is represented by some 120,000 clones; 81% of them were singletons. Of the sample, less than 11% falls within the top ten clones. The sequenced sample was peripheral blood. Every receptor here comes from a human donor in a cohort sampled during active COVID-19.

CDR3 nucleotides: TGCGCCAGCAGCCAAGAGACGGGGTACTATGGCTACACCTTC. It yields the protein CASSQETGYYGYTF. The chain combines TRBV4-1 with TRBJ1-2; D is ambiguous. The ends were cut back, 0 bases at V and 3 bases at J, with 8 bases in the middle. Germline CDR1 and CDR2: MGHRA and YSYEKL. This CDR3 comprises 14 residues.

The chain uses TRBV20-1 and TRBJ2-7; no firm D call. Germline lookup yields CDR1 DFQATT and CDR2 SNEGSKA (reference sequence). V dropped 4 bases and J dropped 4 bases, with 8 bases sitting between them. The CDR3 is 11 residues long. CDR3 in amino acids: CSAITEYEQYF. CDR3 nucleotide sequence: TGCAGTGCTATTACAGAGTACGAGCAGTACTTC.